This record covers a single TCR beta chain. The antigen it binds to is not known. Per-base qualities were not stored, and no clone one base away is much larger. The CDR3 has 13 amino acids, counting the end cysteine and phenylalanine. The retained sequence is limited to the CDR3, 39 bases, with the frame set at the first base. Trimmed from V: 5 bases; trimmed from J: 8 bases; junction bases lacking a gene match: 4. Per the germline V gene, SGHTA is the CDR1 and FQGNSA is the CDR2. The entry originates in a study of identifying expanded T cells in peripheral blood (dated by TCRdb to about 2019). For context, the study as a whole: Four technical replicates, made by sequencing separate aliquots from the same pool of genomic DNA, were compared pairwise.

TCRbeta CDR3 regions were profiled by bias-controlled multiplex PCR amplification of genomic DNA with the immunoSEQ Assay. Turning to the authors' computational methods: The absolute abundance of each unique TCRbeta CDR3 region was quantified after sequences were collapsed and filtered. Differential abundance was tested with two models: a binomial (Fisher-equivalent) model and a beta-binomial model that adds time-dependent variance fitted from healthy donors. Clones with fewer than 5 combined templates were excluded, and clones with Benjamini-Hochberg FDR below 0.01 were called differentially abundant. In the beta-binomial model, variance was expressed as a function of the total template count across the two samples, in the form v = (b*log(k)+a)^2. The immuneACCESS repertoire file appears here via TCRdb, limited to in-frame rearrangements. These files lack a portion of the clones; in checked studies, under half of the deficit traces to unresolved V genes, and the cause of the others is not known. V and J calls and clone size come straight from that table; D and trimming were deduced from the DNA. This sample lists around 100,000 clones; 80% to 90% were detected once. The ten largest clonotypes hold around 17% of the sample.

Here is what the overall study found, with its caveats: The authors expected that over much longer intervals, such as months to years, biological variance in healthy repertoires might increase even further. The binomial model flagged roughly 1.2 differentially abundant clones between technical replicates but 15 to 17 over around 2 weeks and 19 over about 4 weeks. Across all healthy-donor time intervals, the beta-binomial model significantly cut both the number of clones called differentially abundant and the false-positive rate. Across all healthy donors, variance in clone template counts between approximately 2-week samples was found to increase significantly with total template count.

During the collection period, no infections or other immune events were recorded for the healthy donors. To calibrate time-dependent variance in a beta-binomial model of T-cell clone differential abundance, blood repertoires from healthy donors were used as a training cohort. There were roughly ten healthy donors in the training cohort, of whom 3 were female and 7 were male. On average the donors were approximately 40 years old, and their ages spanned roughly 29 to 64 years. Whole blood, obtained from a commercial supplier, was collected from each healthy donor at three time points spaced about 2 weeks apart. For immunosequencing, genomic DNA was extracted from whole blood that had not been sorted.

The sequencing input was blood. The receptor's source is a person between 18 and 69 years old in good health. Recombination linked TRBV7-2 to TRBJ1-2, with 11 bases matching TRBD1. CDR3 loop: CASSPDRGRGYTF. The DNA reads TGTGCCAGCAGCCCGGACAGGGGGCGAGGCTACACCTTC.